This passage covers 13 T cell receptor beta chains from one sample sequenced in a study of cytomegalovirus exposure and HLA in healthy donors. The PCR ran on 60 Vbeta and 13 Jbeta primers. Generated by immunoSEQ multiplex PCR, the TCRdb table keeps only in-frame clones and is missing some. The top ten hold about 12% of the sample, which has 100,000 to 150,000 clones, more than 65% seen once. The source material was PBMCs. These receptors came from a woman aged 55-70 years in good health and CMV-seropositive.

There are a few counts of this clone. The chain is built from TRBV9 and TRBJ1-1; weak D call: TRBD1 (5 bases). The germline V and J ends were trimmed by 0 bases and 4 bases, with 16 bases remaining between them. This CDR3 comprises 16 residues. The germline V gene encodes CDR1 SGDLS and CDR2 YYNGEE. The CDR3 loop is CASSVVSGASGTEAFF. In DNA form, the CDR3 reads TGTGCCAGCAGCGTAGTTTCTGGGGCCTCGGGCACTGAAGCTTTCTTT.

The V and J genes are TRBV4-1 and TRBJ1-4; D might be TRBD1 (5 bases). Trimming took 2 bases from V and 4 from J, leaving 17 bases between them. The CDR3 loop spans 17 amino acids. Germline CDR1 reads MGHRA; CDR2 reads YSYEKL. The CDR3 DNA is TGCGCCAGCAGCCAATCCCGGGCGGCGGGGGGTAATGAAAAACTGTTTTTT. As protein: CASSQSRAAGGNEKLFF.

CDR3 nucleotides: TGTGCCAGCAGCATTGGACAATCCGGGGAGCTGTTTTTT. Amino acids: CASSIGQSGELFF. The chain links TRBV11-2 to TRBJ2-2, with a tentative D call TRBD1 (5 bases). V was pared by 5 bases and J by 6 bases, with 10 bases between. Germline CDR1 reads SGHAT; CDR2 reads FQNNGV. This CDR3 contains 13 residues.

The rearrangement joins TRBV5-1 to TRBJ2-3; the D gene is possibly TRBD1 (6 bases). Germline values: CDR1 SGHRS, CDR2 YFSETQ. Trimming cost V 0 bases and J 2 bases, with 7 bases left between them. The CDR3 is 14 residues long. Here the CDR3 reads CASSLGQDTDTQYF. CDR3 coding DNA: TGCGCCAGCAGCTTGGGACAGGACACAGATACGCAGTATTTT.

This rearrangement joins TRBV2 to TRBJ1-3, with 10 bases lining up with TRBD1. The germline V gene has CDR1 SNHLY and CDR2 FYNNEI. J gave up 2 bases and V 10 bases, and 2 bases lay outside the gene matches. The CDR3 loop spans 13 amino acids. The CDR3 nucleotides are TGTGCCATTGGACAGGGGGCTGGAAACACCATATATTTT. It encodes CAIGQGAGNTIYF.

The chain has TRBV4-3 and TRBJ1-2, with TRBD1 matching 8 bases. Germline loops: CDR1 LGHNA, CDR2 YSLEER. This CDR3 has 17 residues. V shed 1 base, J shed 3 bases, and the junction held 10 bases outside the gene matches. CDR3 loop: CASSQVTFRTGHYGYTF. The CDR3 coding sequence is TGCGCCAGCAGCCAAGTCACGTTTAGGACAGGGCACTATGGCTACACCTTC.

There are a few counts of this clone. The rearrangement uses TRBV27 and TRBJ2-7, with 7 nucleotides matching TRBD1. Trimming cost V 5 bases and J 0 bases; bases outside gene matches: 7. This CDR3 is 15 amino acids long. CDR1 is MNHEY, CDR2 SMNVEV, per germline (reference sequence). The CDR3 protein is CASSKGQSYSYEQYF. CDR3 in DNA: TGTGCCAGCAGTAAGGGACAGTCCTACTCCTACGAGCAGTACTTC.

The chain links TRBV30 to TRBJ2-7; TRBD2 is a possible D gene (6 bases). This CDR3 contains 13 residues. Between the trimmed V and J ends, which lost 0 bases and 4 bases, there was a span of 10 bases. Germline V lookup: CDR1 GTSNPN, CDR2 SVGIG (reference sequence). The CDR3 nucleotides read TGTGCCTGGAGTGTACAAGGAGGGTACGAGCAGTACTTC. Its translation: CAWSVQGGYEQYF.

The chain employs TRBV6-1 and TRBJ2-7; TRBD1 might be the D (6 bases). The ends were cut back, 6 bases at V and 0 bases at J, with 12 bases in the middle. The CDR3 has 14 amino acids. Germline lookup yields CDR1 MNHNS and CDR2 SASEGT. The CDR3 bases are TGTGCCAGCAGACCGGGACACGACTCCTACGAGCAGTACTTC. It yields the protein CASRPGHDSYEQYF.

The chain combines TRBV19 with TRBJ2-6; 7 positions agree with TRBD2. This CDR3 is 15 amino acids long. Germline assignment: CDR1 LNHDA and CDR2 SQIVND (reference sequence). The V and J ends lost 9 bases and 0 bases, in that order; junction bases with no gene match: 5. The DNA for the CDR3 is TGTGCCAGCGGGGACTACAGCTCTGGGGCCAACGTCCTGACTTTC. Protein sequence: CASGDYSSGANVLTF.

This clone was observed a few times. The chain links TRBV11-1 to TRBJ2-7; weak D call: TRBD2 (6 bases). Germline CDR1 and CDR2: SGHAT and FQDESV (reference sequence). This CDR3 contains 15 residues. Trimming took off 0 bases at V and 5 bases at J, with 14 bases between the two ends. The DNA for the CDR3 is TGTGCCAGCAGCTTAGCGGGAGGCCTTATCGACGAGCAGTACTTC. Its translation: CASSLAGGLIDEQYF.

This sequence joins TRBV28 and TRBJ2-5, with a weak D call TRBD2 (7 bases). Germline lookup yields CDR1 MDHEN and CDR2 SYDVKM. The CDR3 is made up of 16 amino acids. The V end lost 2 bases, the J end lost 0 bases, and 13 bases lay between the germline ends. In nucleotides, the CDR3 is TGTGCCAGCAGTTTACGGGGGCTAGCGGACCAAGAGACCCAGTACTTC. Protein product: CASSLRGLADQETQYF.

About this clone: The junction shows a germline mismatch at one end, possibly a read error. This sample also contains other DNA sequences that code for the same CDR3. The chain is built from TRBV6-1 and TRBJ2-1, with a possible D match to TRBD2 (6 bases). This CDR3 spans 15 amino acids. Germline V gene lookup returns CDR1 MNHNS and CDR2 SASEGT. The CDR3 coding sequence is TGTGCCAGCAGCGAAGGAGGGAACCACTACAATGAGCAGTTCTTC. Translating it yields CASSEGGNHYNEQFF.